This TCR beta chain was recorded in a study of cytomegalovirus exposure and HLA in healthy donors. A multiplex PCR was run with 60 Vbeta primers and 13 Jbeta primers. Method: immunoSEQ multiplex PCR; TCRdb's copy keeps in-frame clones and lacks some. The sample carries about 160,000 clones, around 76% recorded once. Worth noting for this clone: The antigen is undetermined.

Study observations and caveats: What a later analysis showed was that several of the most significant clusters appeared linked to common viral pathogens. It was in a later analysis that TCR association rates were seen to vary by HLA locus, highest for DRB1 and lowest for HLA-C.

Sequencing was done on a sample of PBMCs. This TCR was recovered from a girl under 18 in good health and CMV-seropositive.

For the CDR3, the DNA is TGCGCCAGCAAGAACACCCTAGCGTATGAGCAGTTCTTC. Its translation is CASKNTLAYEQFF. The chain is built from TRBV5-1 and TRBJ2-1; D might be TRBD2 (6 bases). Germline V CDR1 and CDR2: SGHRS, YFSETQ. The CDR3 runs 13 residues. Trimming shortened V by 6 bases and J by 8 bases, and 15 bases separated the two germline ends.